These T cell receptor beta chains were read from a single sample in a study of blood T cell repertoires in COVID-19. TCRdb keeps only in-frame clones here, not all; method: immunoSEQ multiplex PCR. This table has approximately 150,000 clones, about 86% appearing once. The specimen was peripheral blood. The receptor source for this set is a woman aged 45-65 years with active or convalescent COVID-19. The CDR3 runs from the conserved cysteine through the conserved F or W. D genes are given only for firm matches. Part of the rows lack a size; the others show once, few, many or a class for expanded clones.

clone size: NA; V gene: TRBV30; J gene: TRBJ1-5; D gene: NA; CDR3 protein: CAWKRGPGQPQHF; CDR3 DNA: TGTGCCTGGAAAAGAGGGCCCGGGCAGCCCCAGCATTTT
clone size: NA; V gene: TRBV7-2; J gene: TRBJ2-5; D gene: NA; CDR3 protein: CASSFSGSAETQYF; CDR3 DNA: TGTGCCAGCAGCTTCTCCGGGTCCGCAGAGACCCAGTACTTC
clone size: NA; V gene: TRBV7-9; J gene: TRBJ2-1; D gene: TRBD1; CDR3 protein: CASSWFVSGGPEMEQFF; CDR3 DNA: TGTGCCAGCAGCTGGTTCGTCTCAGGGGGCCCGGAGATGGAGCAGTTCTTC
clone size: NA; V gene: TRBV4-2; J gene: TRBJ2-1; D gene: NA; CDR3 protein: CASSQDGRASYADEQFF; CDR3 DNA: TGTGCCAGCAGCCAAGATGGGCGGGCTTCCTACGCCGATGAGCAGTTCTTC
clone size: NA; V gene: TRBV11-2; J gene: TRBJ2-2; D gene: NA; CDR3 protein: CASSLGTNTGELFF; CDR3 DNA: TGTGCCAGCAGCCTCGGTACTAACACCGGGGAGCTGTTTTTT
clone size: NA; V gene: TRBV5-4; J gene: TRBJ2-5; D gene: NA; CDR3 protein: CASSLRTRGGQETQYF; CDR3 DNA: TGTGCCAGCAGCTTGCGGACTAGAGGGGGCCAAGAGACCCAGTACTTC
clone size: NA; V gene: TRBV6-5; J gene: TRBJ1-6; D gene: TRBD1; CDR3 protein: CAGGQGDSPLHF; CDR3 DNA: TGTGCCGGAGGACAGGGGGATTCACCCCTCCACTTT
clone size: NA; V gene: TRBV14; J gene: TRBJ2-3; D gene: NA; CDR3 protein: CASSQEIADTQYF; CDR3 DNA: TGTGCCAGCAGCCAGGAGATTGCAGATACGCAGTATTTT
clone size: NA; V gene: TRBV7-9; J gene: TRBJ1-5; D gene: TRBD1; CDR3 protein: CASSLVGQGGYSNQPQHF; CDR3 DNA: TGTGCCAGCAGCTTAGTCGGACAGGGGGGGTATAGCAATCAGCCCCAGCATTTT
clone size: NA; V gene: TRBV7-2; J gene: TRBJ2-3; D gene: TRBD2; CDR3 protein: CASSIRGLAGGSADTQYF; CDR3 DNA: TGTGCCAGCAGCATACGGGGACTAGCGGGAGGTAGCGCAGATACGCAGTATTTT
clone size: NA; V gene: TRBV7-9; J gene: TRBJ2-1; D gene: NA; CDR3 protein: CASINIRMRPGQGASGGYNEQFF; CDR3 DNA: TGTGCCAGCATCAACATCCGAATGAGGCCGGGACAGGGCGCTAGCGGGGGCTACAATGAGCAGTTCTTC
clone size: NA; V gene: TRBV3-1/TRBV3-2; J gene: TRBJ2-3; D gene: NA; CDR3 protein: CASSPYRTQSTDTQYF; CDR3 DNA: TGTGCCAGCAGCCCGTACAGGACCCAGAGCACAGATACGCAGTATTTT
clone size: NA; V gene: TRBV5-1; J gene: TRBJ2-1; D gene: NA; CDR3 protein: CASEGGPYNEQFF; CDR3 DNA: TGCGCCAGCGAGGGGGGGCCGTACAATGAGCAGTTCTTC
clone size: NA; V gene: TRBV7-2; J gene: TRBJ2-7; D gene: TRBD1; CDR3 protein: CASSPSPGTGGNQQYF; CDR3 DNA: TGTGCCAGCAGCCCCTCCCCGGGGACAGGGGGCAACCAGCAGTACTTC
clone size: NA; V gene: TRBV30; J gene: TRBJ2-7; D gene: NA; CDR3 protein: CAWSHGVEQYF; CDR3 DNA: TGTGCCTGGAGTCACGGGGTCGAGCAGTACTTC
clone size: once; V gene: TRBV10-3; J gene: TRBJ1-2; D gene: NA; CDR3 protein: CAISDSLRGYTF; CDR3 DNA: TGTGCCATCAGTGATTCCCTCAGGGGCTACACCTTC
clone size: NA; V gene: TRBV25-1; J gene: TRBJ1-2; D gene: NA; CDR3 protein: CASSVLDSNYGYTF; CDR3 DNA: TGTGCCAGCAGTGTCCTAGACAGTAACTATGGCTACACCTTC
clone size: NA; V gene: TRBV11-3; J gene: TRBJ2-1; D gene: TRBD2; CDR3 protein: CASSLEGGSNEQFF; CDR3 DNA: TGTGCCAGCAGCTTAGAAGGCGGGAGTAATGAGCAGTTCTTC
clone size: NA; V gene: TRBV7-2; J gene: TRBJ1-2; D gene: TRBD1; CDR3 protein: CASTSRPGQGYHGYTF; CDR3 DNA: TGTGCCAGCACCTCCCGCCCGGGACAGGGGTACCATGGCTACACCTTC
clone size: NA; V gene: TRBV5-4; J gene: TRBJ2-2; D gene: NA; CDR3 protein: CASRLSGQTGELFF; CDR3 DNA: TGTGCCAGCAGACTCAGCGGGCAAACCGGGGAGCTGTTTTTT
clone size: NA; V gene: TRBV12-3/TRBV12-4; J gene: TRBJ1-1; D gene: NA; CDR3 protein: CASSRGQNTEAFF; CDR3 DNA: TGTGCCAGCAGTAGGGGACAGAACACTGAAGCTTTCTTT
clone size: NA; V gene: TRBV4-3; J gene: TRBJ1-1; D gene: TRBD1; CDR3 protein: CASSHYGTATEAFF; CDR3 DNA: TGCGCCAGCAGCCACTATGGGACAGCCACTGAAGCTTTCTTT
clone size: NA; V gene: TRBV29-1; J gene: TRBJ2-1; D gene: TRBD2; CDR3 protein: CSAILAGDEQFF; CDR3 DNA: TGCAGCGCCATACTAGCGGGGGATGAGCAGTTCTTC
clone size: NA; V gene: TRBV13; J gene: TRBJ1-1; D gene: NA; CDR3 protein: CASSLQGLNTEAFF; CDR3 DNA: TGTGCCAGCAGTTTGCAGGGGTTGAACACTGAAGCTTTCTTT
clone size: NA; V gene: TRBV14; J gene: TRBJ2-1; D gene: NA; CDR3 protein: CASSPWTDYNEQFF; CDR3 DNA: TGTGCCAGCAGCCCGTGGACAGACTACAATGAGCAGTTCTTC
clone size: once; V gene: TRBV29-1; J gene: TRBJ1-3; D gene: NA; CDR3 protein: CSVMGLANGNTIYF; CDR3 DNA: TGCAGCGTCATGGGACTTGCTAATGGAAACACCATATATTTT
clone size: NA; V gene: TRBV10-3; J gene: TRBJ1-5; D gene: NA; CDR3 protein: CAISGQENQPQHF; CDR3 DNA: TGTGCCATCAGTGGACAGGAAAATCAGCCCCAGCATTTT
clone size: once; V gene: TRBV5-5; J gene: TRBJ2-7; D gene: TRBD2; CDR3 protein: CASSLGTSEEQYF; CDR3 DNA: TGTGCCAGCAGCTTGGGGACTAGTGAAGAGCAGTACTTC
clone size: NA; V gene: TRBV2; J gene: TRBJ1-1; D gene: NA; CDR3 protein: CASSEGPNTEAFF; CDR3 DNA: TGTGCCAGCAGTGAGGGGCCCAACACTGAAGCTTTCTTT
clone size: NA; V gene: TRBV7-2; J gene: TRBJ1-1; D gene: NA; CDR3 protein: CASSSITGTEAFF; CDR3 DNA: TGTGCCAGCAGCTCTATCACAGGGACTGAAGCTTTCTTT
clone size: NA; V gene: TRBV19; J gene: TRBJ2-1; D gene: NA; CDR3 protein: CASSIFGSYNEQFF; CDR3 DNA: TGTGCCAGTAGTATCTTCGGTTCCTACAATGAGCAGTTCTTC
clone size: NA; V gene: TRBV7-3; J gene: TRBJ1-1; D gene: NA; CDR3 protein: CASSRQAGNTEAFF; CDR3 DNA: TGTGCCAGCAGTCGGCAGGCGGGGAACACTGAAGCTTTCTTT
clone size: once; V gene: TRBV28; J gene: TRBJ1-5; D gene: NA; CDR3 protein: CASSLYLSTASRQPQHF; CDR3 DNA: TGTGCCAGCAGTTTATATTTATCGACAGCGAGCCGTCAGCCCCAGCATTTT
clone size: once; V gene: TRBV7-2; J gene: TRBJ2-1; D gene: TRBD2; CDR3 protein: CASSLVRGWRGAWYNEQFF; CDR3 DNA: TGTGCCAGCAGCTTAGTCCGAGGTTGGCGGGGGGCTTGGTACAATGAGCAGTTCTTC
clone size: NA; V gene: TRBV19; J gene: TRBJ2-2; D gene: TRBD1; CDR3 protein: CASRTGTGVSGGELFF; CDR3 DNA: TGTGCCAGTAGGACCGGGACAGGGGTTTCCGGCGGGGAGCTGTTTTTT
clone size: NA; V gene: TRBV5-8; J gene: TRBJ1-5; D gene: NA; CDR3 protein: CASTGGALSNQPQHF; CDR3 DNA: TGTGCCAGCACCGGGGGGGCGCTCAGCAATCAGCCCCAGCATTTT
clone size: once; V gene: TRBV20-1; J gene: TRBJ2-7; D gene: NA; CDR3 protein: CSLQAPYEQYF; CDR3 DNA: TGCAGCCTTCAGGCCCCCTACGAGCAGTACTTC
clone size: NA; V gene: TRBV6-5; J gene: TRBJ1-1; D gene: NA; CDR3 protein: CASSYSGQQNTEAFF; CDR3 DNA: TGTGCCAGCAGTTACTCGGGACAACAGAACACTGAAGCTTTCTTT
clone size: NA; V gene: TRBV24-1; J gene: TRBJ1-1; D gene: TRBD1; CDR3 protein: CATSDAGTGKGQSAEAFF; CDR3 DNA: TGTGCCACCAGTGATGCCGGGACAGGGAAGGGTCAGAGCGCTGAAGCTTTCTTT
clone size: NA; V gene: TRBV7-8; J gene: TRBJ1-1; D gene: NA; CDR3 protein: CASSTLTGLGTEAFF; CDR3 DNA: TGTGCCAGCAGCACCCTTACAGGGCTTGGCACTGAAGCTTTCTTT
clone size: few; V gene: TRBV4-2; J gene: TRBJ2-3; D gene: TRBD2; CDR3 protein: CASSNSGGTTDTQYF; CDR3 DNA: TGTGCCAGCAGCAACAGCGGGGGGACGACAGATACGCAGTATTTT